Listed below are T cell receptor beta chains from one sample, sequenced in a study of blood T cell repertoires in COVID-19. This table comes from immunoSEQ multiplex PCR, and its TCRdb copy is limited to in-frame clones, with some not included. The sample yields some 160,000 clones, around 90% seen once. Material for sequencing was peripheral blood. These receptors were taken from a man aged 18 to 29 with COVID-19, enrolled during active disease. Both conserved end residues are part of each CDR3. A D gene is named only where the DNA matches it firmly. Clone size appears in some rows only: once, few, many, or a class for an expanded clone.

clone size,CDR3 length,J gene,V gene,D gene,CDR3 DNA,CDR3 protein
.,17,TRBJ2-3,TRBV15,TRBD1,TGTGCCACCAGTACCCAAACCGGGACAGGGTACACAGATACGCAGTATTTT,CATSTQTGTGYTDTQYF
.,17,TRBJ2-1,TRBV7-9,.,TGTGCCAGCAGCTCAAACCCTCGGGAGAAATCCTACAATGAGCAGTTCTTC,CASSSNPREKSYNEQFF
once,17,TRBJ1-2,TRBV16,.,TGTGCCAGCAGCCAATCGTCCGCCGGAGGAGGGCCGGGTGGCTACACCTTC,CASSQSSAGGGPGGYTF
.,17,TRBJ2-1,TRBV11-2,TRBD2,TGTGCCAGCAGCTTCTGGACTAGCGGGAGGCCCAACAATGAGCAGTTCTTC,CASSFWTSGRPNNEQFF
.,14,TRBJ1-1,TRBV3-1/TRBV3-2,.,TGTGCCAGCAGCCAGGGTGTCAGGGAGGCTGAAGCTTTCTTT,CASSQGVREAEAFF
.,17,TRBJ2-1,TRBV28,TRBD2,TGTGCCAGCAGTTTATCCGAGACTAGCGGGAGGTACAATGAGCAGTTCTTC,CASSLSETSGRYNEQFF
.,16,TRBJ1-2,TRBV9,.,TGTGCCAGCAGCGAGAGAGGGCAGGGGAGCGACTATGGCTACACCTTC,CASSERGQGSDYGYTF
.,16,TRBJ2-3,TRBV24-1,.,TGTGCCACCAGTGATCAACAGTGGCCTGGCACAGATACGCAGTATTTT,CATSDQQWPGTDTQYF
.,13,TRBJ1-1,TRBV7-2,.,TGTGCCAGCAGCTGGGTAAGGGGGACTGAAGCTTTCTTT,CASSWVRGTEAFF
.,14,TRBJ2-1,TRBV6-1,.,TGTGCCAGCAGTGAAGCTTTAGGCAGGCATGAGCAGTTCTTC,CASSEALGRHEQFF
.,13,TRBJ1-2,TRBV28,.,TGTGCCAGCAGTCTCCCGGGAAACTATGGCTACACCTTC,CASSLPGNYGYTF
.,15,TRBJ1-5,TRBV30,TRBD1,TGTGCCTGGAGTGACCGGACAGGGGGCAATCAGCCCCAGCATTTT,CAWSDRTGGNQPQHF
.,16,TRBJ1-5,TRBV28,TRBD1,TGTGCCAGCAGTTTAAGCGGACAGGACAGGGAAACTGCCCAGCATTTT,CASSLSGQDRETAQHF
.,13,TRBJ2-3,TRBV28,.,TGTGCCACTACCGGGGAGTTCACAGATACGCAGTATTTT,CATTGEFTDTQYF
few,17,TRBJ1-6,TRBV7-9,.,TGTGCCAGCAGCTTAGGTGAAAGGACACTCGGAAATTCACCCCTCCACTTT,CASSLGERTLGNSPLHF
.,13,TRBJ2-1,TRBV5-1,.,TGCGCCAGCAGCTTGGTCGTCTCCGATGAGCAGTTCTTC,CASSLVVSDEQFF
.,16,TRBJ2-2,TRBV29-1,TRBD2,TGCAGCGTTGAAGGGACTAGCGGGTATAACACCGGGGAGCTGTTTTTT,CSVEGTSGYNTGELFF
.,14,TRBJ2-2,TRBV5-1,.,TGCGCCAGCAGGAAGGACAGTACCACCGGGGAGCTGTTTTTT,CASRKDSTTGELFF
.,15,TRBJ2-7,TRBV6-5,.,TGTGCCAGCAGTCGTAGGGTAGCGGACGCCTACGAGCAGTACTTC,CASSRRVADAYEQYF
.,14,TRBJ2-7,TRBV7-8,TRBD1,TGTGCCAGCAGCCCAAGGGGACAGGACTACGAGCAGTACTTC,CASSPRGQDYEQYF
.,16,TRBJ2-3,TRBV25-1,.,TGTGCCAGCAGTGAATGGCCGGGGAGCGGAACAGATACGCAGTATTTT,CASSEWPGSGTDTQYF
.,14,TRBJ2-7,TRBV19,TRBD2,TGTGCCAGTAGTATAGGACTAGCACTCTACGAGCAGTACTTC,CASSIGLALYEQYF
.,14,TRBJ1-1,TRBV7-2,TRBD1,TGTGCCAGCAGCATTACAGGGGGTAGCACTGAAGCTTTCTTT,CASSITGGSTEAFF
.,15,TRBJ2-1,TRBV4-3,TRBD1,TGCGCCAGCAGCCCGGGACAGGGGGACTACAATGAGCAGTTCTTC,CASSPGQGDYNEQFF
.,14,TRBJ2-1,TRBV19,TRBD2,TGTGCCAGTAGCTTAGCGGGGGCCTACAATGAGCAGTTCTTC,CASSLAGAYNEQFF
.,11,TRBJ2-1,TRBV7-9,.,TGTGCCAGCAGCCCCTATGGTGAGCAGTTCTTC,CASSPYGEQFF
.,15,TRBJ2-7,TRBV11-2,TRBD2,TGTGCCAGCAGCGTAAGCGGGAGGGCCACCTACGAGCAGTACTTC,CASSVSGRATYEQYF
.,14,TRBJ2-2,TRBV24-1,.,TGTGCCACCAGGGGGGACTGGAACACCGGGGAGCTGTTTTTT,CATRGDWNTGELFF
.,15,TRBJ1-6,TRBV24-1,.,TGTGCCACCAGTGCCCTCCGGGCGGAGGATTCACCCCTCCACTTT,CATSALRAEDSPLHF
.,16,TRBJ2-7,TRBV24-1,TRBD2,TGTGCCACCAGTGACACCGGGACTAGCGGGAGGGGTGAGCAGTACTTC,CATSDTGTSGRGEQYF
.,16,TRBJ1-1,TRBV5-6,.,TGTGCCAGCAGCTCGTTGAGCAATTACCGGAACACTGAAGCTTTCTTT,CASSSLSNYRNTEAFF
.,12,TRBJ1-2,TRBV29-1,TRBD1,TGCAGCGTCTCACAGGGGAACTATGGCTACACCTTC,CSVSQGNYGYTF
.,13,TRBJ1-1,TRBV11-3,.,TGTGCCAGCAGCTTATGGGCTTACACTGAAGCTTTCTTT,CASSLWAYTEAFF
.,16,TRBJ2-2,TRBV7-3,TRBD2,TGTGCCAGCAGCTTAGGGCTAGCGGGAGGCACCGGGGAGCTGTTTTTT,CASSLGLAGGTGELFF
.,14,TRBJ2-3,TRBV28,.,TGTGCCAGCAGTTTTCAGGGCTTCACAGATACGCAGTATTTT,CASSFQGFTDTQYF
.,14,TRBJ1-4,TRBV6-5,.,TGTGCCATCACACCCTCGGGTCCGGCCGAAAAACTGCTTTTT,CAITPSGPAEKLLF
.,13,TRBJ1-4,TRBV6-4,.,TGTGCCAGCAGTACAAACCTCGGGGAAAAACTGTTTTTT,CASSTNLGEKLFF
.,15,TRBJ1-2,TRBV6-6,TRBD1,TGTGCCAGCAGTGACCCCGGGACAGGTGTATCTGGCTACACCTTC,CASSDPGTGVSGYTF
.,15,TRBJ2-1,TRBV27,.,TGTGCCAGCAGTAGGAGACAGTTTGAGGCGAATGAGCAGTTCTTC,CASSRRQFEANEQFF
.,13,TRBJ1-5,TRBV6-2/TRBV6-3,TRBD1,TGTGCCAGCAGTCGGGACAGGGAACAGCCCCAGCATTTT,CASSRDREQPQHF
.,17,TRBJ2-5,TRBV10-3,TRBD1,TGTGCCATCAGTGGCCGCCCGGACAGGGGGGACGCAGAGACCCAGTACTTC,CAISGRPDRGDAETQYF